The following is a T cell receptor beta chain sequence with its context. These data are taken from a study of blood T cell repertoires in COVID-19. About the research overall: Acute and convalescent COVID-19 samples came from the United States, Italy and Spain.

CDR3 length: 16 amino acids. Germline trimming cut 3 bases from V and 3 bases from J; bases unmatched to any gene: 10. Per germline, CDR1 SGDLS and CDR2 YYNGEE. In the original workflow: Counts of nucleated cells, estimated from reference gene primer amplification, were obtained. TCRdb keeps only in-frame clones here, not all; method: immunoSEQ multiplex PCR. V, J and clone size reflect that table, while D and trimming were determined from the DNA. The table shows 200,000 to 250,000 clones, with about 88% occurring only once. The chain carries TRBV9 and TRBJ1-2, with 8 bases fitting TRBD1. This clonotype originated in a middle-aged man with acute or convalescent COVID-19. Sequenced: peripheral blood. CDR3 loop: CASSAGQGKKYYGYTF. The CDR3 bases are TGTGCCAGCAGCGCCGGACAGGGAAAGAAGTACTATGGCTACACCTTC.